This TCR beta chain derives from a study of beta chain features in type 1 diabetes. Reverse transcription of all isolated RNA meant that expressed TCRB transcripts were sequenced. Profiling relied on immunoSEQ multiplex PCR, and the TCRdb table lists in-frame clones only, not all of them. The sample consists of roughly 160,000 clones, around 8.6% of them appearing once. Overall study findings and caveats: Healthy donors had naive, central memory and Treg TCRB repertoires that appeared less similar than those seen among patients. Shorter TCRB CDR3s, moderately but significantly so, were found in Type 1 diabetes patients in all four CD4+ subsets.

From germline, CDR1 is SGHAT and CDR2 FQNNGV. This CDR3 has 16 residues. V was cut by 1 base and J by 0 bases, with 10 bases left in between. In the case of this clone: The target antigen is unknown.

This clonotype was sampled from a woman aged 18-29 years with type 1 diabetes. The specimen was central memory CD4+ T cells from blood. The V gene is TRBV11-2, the J gene TRBJ1-5; D gene uncertain. The CDR3 DNA reads as TGTGCCAGCAGCTTAGGGGCAGGCGATAGCAATCAGCCCCAGCATTTT. Translated, it gives CASSLGAGDSNQPQHF.